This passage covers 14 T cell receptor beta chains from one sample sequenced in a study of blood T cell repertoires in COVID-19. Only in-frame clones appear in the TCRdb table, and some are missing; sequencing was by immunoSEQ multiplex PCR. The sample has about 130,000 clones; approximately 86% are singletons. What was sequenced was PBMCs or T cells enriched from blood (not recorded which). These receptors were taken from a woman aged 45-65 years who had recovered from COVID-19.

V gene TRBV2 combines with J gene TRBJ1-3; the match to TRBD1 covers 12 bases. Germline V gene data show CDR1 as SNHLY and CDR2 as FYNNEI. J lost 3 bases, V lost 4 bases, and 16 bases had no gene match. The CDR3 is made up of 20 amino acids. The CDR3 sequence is CASSGFTGQGALTDGNTIYF. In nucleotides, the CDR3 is TGTGCCAGCAGTGGCTTTACGGGACAGGGGGCACTTACGGATGGAAACACCATATATTTT.

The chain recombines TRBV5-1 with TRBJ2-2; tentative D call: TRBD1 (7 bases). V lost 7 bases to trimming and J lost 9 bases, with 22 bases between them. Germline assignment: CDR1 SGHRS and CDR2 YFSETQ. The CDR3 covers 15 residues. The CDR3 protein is CASEAGQQTSRELFF. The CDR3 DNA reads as TGCGCCAGCGAGGCGGGACAGCAAACTTCTCGGGAGCTGTTTTTT.

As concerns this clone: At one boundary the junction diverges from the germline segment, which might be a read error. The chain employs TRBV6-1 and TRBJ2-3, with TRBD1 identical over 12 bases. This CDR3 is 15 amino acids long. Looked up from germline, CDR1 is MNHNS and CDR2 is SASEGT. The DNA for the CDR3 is TGTGCCAGCATTGAATGGGGACAGGGGGCTGGTACGCAGTATTTT. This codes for CASIEWGQGAGTQYF.

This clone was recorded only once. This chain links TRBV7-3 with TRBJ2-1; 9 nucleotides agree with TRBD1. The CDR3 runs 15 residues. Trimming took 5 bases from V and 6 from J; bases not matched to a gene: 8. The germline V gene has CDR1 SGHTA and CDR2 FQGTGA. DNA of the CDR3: TGTGCCAGCAGCGCCTCCGGGACAGGGATCAATGAGCAGTTCTTC. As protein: CASSASGTGINEQFF.

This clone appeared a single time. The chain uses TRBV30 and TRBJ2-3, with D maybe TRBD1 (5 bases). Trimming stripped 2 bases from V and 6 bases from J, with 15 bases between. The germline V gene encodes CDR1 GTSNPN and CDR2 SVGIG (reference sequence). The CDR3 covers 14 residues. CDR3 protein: CAWSIQGFRDTQYF. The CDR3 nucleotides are TGTGCCTGGAGTATTCAGGGTTTTAGGGATACGCAGTATTTT.

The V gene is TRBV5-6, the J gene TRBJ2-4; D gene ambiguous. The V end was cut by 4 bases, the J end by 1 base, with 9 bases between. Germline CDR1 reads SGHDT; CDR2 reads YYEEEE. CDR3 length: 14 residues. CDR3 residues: CASSPAAAKNIQYF. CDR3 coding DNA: TGTGCCAGCAGCCCCGCAGCGGCCAAAAACATTCAGTACTTC.

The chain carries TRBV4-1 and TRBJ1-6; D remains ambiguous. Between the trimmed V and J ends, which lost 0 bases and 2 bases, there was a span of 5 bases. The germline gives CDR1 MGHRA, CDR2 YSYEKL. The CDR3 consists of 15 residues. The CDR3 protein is CASSQEITYNSPLHF. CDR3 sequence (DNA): TGCGCCAGCAGCCAAGAAATCACCTATAATTCACCCCTCCACTTT.

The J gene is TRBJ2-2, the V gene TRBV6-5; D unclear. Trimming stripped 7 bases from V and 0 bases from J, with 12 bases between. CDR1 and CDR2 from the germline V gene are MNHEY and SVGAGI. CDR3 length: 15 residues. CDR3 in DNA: TGTGCCAGCACGTTTCGAGCTGCGAACACCGGGGAGCTGTTTTTT. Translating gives CASTFRAANTGELFF.

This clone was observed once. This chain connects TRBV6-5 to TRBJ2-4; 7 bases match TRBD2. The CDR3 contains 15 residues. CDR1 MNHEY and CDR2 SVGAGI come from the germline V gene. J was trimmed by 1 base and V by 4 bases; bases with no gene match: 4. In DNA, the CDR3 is TGTGCCAGCAGTTCCTGGGAGGGCGCCAAAAACATTCAGTACTTC. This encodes CASSSWEGAKNIQYF.

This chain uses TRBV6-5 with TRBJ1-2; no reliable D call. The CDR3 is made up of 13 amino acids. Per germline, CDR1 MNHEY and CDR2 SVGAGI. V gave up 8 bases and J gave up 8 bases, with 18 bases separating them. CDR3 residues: CASCKYDGGGYTF. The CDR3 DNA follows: TGTGCCAGCTGCAAGTACGACGGAGGCGGCTACACCTTC.

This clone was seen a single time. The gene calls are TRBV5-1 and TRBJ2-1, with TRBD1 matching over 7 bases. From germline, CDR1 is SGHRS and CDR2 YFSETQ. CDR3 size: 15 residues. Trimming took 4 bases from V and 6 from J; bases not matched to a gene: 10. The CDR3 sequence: CASSPTGFPFNEQFF. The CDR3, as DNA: TGCGCCAGCAGCCCGACAGGGTTTCCCTTCAATGAGCAGTTCTTC.

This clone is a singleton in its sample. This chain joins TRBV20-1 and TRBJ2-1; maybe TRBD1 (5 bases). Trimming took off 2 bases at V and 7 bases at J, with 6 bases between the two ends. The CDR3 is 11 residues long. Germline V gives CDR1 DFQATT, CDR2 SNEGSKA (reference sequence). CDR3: CSARKGNEQFF. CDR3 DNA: TGCAGTGCTAGAAAGGGGAATGAGCAGTTCTTC.

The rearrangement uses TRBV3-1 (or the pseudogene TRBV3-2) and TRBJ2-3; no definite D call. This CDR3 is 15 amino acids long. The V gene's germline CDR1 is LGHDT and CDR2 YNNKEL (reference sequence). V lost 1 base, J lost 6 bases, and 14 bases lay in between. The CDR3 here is CASSQASGPVDTQYF. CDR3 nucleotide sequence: TGTGCCAGCAGCCAAGCTTCAGGTCCCGTGGATACGCAGTATTTT.

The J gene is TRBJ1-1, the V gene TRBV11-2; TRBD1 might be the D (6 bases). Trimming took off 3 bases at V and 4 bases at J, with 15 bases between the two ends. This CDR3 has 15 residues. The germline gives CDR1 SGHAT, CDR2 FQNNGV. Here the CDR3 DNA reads TGTGCCAGCAGCTTTCGCACCACAGGGCCCACTGAAGCTTTCTTT. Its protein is CASSFRTTGPTEAFF.